This T cell receptor beta chain was sequenced for a study of post-analysis software for immune sequencing data. In the study overall: Patients had relapsing-remitting, secondary progressive or progressive-relapsing multiple sclerosis; some lacked subtype.

Presence of unique molecular identifiers characterized the TCR beta cDNA libraries. Input of roughly 0.85 to 11 million T cells yielded 550,000 or so cDNA molecules. Using its own MiXCR run on the PCR reads, TCRdb lists one record per CDR3 protein. The data hold some 890,000 distinct CDR3 sequences, with roughly 58% observed a single time. Germline V CDR1 and CDR2: SGHVS, FNYEAQ. The CDR3 has 14 residues. V lost 1 base and J lost 2, with 7 bases in between. General study results and limits: Batch-mates among the samples co-clustered strongly by F measure. Controls showed significantly higher normalized Chao1 diversity than did multiple sclerosis patients. Roughly five TRBV segments appeared more often in patients than in controls, and TRBV5-6, TRBV5-1 and TRBV20-1 were among these.

This clonotype turned up a few times. Its specificity is unknown. The sequence was collected from a girl aged 10 to 17 with multiple sclerosis. The source material was blood. This rearrangement joins TRBV7-6 to TRBJ2-3, with D uncertain. DNA for the CDR3: TGTGCCAGCAGCTTAGGAGTCTACACAGATACGCAGTATTTT. Encoded protein: CASSLGVYTDTQYF.